Here is one T cell receptor (beta chain) with its context. What it recognizes is unknown. This CDR3 has 14 residues. Germline CDR1 and CDR2: SGHTA and FQGNSA. V was clipped by 5 bases and J by 5 bases, with 15 bases between them. This entry is derived from a study of memory CD4+ T cells and cytomegalovirus serostatus. Single viable CD3+CD4+CD8-CD45RO+ cells were sorted as the memory CD4+ T cells. Original methodology: After removing out-of-frame reads, 2 million to 2.5 million distinct TCRbeta sequences remained. The table came from immunoSEQ multiplex PCR; TCRdb's copy has only in-frame clones and leaves some out. That table is the source of V, J and clone size, and D and trimming were worked out from the DNA. This table holds tens of thousands of clones, 75% to 85% found once. Overall study results and limits: Suggested: most of the CMV-linked TCR signature lies in CD4+ memory cells.

Specimen: memory CD4+ T cells from blood. The rearrangement joins TRBV7-2 to TRBJ1-1; D unresolved. This TCR derives from an adult in good health and CMV-seronegative. In DNA form, the CDR3 reads TGTGCCAGCAGCCGCCCGGACGGTCGGACTGAAGCTTTCTTT. It translates to CASSRPDGRTEAFF.